Presented here are 2 T cell receptor beta chains from one specimen sequenced in a study of CD8 T cells in ankylosing spondylitis. The study, taken as a whole, reports: What appeared characteristic of ankylosing spondylitis blood was a TCR beta motif of 7 or 8 highly homologous variants.

TCRdb reprocessed the 5' RACE reads via MiXCR and lists one record per CDR3 protein. The data hold about 450,000 distinct CDR3 sequences, with about 24% observed a single time. These receptors' targets are unknown. Sequencing was performed on blood, either unsorted or a sorted T cell fraction (not recorded which). These receptors came from a male donor with ankylosing spondylitis.

This rearrangement joins TRBV14 to TRBJ1-1; D call uncertain. V gave up 7 bases and J gave up 0 bases, with 9 bases separating them. Germline assignment: CDR1 SGHDN and CDR2 FVKESK. The CDR3 length is 13 residues. CDR3 amino acids: CASKRRLNTEAFF. Here the CDR3 DNA reads TGTGCCAGCAAGAGGCGTCTGAACACTGAAGCTTTCTTT.

This clonotype was seen repeatedly, ten times or more. J is TRBJ2-1 and V is TRBV7-2; TRBD2 matches 8 bases. Germline CDR1 SGHTA, CDR2 FQGNSA. This CDR3 spans 12 amino acids. Trimming removed 5 bases from V and 9 bases from J; junction bases left unmatched: 3. This chain's CDR3 is CASSPRGGEQFF. Here the CDR3 DNA reads TGTGCCAGCAGCCCCCGGGGGGGTGAGCAGTTCTTC.